This paragraph covers one TCR beta chain sequence. Its antigen has not been determined. Base qualities are not provided; no much larger clone lies one nucleotide away. The CDR3 regions of human TCRbeta chains were analyzed by immunosequencing. As for the authors' bioinformatics: TCRs in the repertoires were compared against a reference library of SARS-CoV-2-specific TCRs that had been generated with the MIRA antigen-specificity platform. Breadth was defined as the fraction of unique TCRs that were SARS-CoV-2-associated, and depth was defined as the fraction of total T cells that were SARS-CoV-2-associated. Using the MIRA data, every spike-specific TCR was mapped to the spike region that the TCR reacted to and assigned to either a CD4 or a CD8 class. Log10-transformed breadth and depth values were compared by one-way ANOVA with Sidak's multiple comparisons tests. Imported from immuneACCESS, the table was reduced by TCRdb to in-frame sequences with V and J called. These copies leave out some clones; in studies compared against another copy, an unresolved V gene accounts for under half, and the cause of the remainder is not known. V, J and clone size were drawn from that table, and D and trimming were deduced from the DNA. The sample profile shows fewer than 70,000 clones; roughly 80% of them were found once. Around 15% of the sample rests with the top ten.

The data derive from a study of T cell responses to AZD1222 COVID-19 vaccine (dated by TCRdb to about 2021). A note on the overall study: A total of approximately 230 trial participants underwent TCR sequencing, of whom about 210 received two doses of AZD1222 and about 25 received two doses of the MenACWY control vaccine. Enrollment into the trials was organized by age into subgroups of 18-55, 56-69 and 70-plus years, and those subgroups contained roughly 150, 30 and 60 TCR-sequenced participants, respectively.

According to the study, the label for this sample's time point signals: about 28 days (+/-7) after the second vaccine dose. AZD1222 recipients with second doses at about 4 weeks or about 12 weeks were pooled, because spike-specific TCR depth and breadth did not differ between schedules. Vaccinee samples were obtained from the UK trials COV001 and COV002, which included a single-blind randomized controlled phase 2/3 trial of AZD1222 (ChAdOx1 nCoV-19) in healthy adults. Trial participant PBMC samples were collected at day 0 and day 28 after the second dose for TCRbeta chain sequencing. For CDR1 and CDR2, the germline V gene lists SGHAT and FQNNGV. Trimming removed 5 bases from V and 3 bases from J, leaving 25 bases between the germline ends. Measured from the cysteine to the phenylalanine, the CDR3 is 18 residues long. Of all the DNA, just the CDR3 is kept, 54 bases in frame from base 1. The full study reports these points: The 56-69-year group was small, and its depth increase did not reach significance, likely because of low power. Nearly half of unique spike-specific TCRs reportedly recognized epitopes outside regions mutated in the B.1.351 and B.1.1.7 variants. Because no day 14 peak-response samples were available, the repertoires could be characterized only after the peak T cell response. Spike-specific TCR breadth and depth rose significantly after two AZD1222 doses compared with day 0 and with MenACWY recipients. Participants were mostly white British, with more females than males. The authors suggested clonal diversity may have been underestimated. Conclusions about previously exposed vaccinees were limited because only six AZD1222 recipients were SARS-CoV-2 seropositive at baseline. Vaccine-associated CD4 TCRs spanned the whole spike protein, with dominant responses in regions 160-218 and 743-854.

Source: peripheral blood, taken 28 days after the second AZD1222 dose. The TCR was taken from an adult who received the AZD1222 COVID-19 vaccine. The sequence is built from TRBV11-2 and TRBJ1-2, with the D gene too uncertain to name. The DNA sequence is TGTGCCAGCAGCCGAGTTGGCGCGAGGTTTAAGGCTGACTATGGCTACACCTTC. The translation is CASSRVGARFKADYGYTF. Beyond the CDR3, the reference TRBV11-2 and TRBJ1-2 genes provide the residues; the full variable domain reads: EAGVAQSPRYKIIEKRQSVAFWCNPISGHATLYWYQQILGQGPKLLIQFQNNGVVDDSQLPKDRFSAERLKGVDSTLKIQPAKLEDSAVYLCASSRVGARFKADYGYTFGSGTRLTVV.